This is a list of T cell receptor beta chains from one sample in a study of T cells after yellow fever vaccination. TCRdb re-derived calls from the 5' RACE reads in MiXCR, one entry per CDR3 protein. The sample shows under 300,000 distinct CDR3 sequences, 6.9% of them seen only once. Sequenced here: CD4+ T cells sorted from PBMCs, sampled 15 days after the yellow fever booster vaccination. The origin of the receptors is a man under 40 who received the YFV17D yellow fever vaccine. CDR3s include the opening cysteine and the closing phenylalanine or tryptophan. Fields, in order: J gene, V gene, clone size, CDR3 length, CDR3 protein. Clone size is not always given. Where it is, it says once, few, many or a class for expanded clones.

TRBJ2-5,TRBV4-1,-,13,CASSQAGRETQYF
TRBJ1-1,TRBV12-3/TRBV12-4,many,11,CASSLVFRAFF
TRBJ1-2,TRBV30,-,15,CAWSGTGKANYGYTF
TRBJ2-7,TRBV7-3,few,13,CASSPGPGYEQYF
TRBJ2-7,TRBV6-5,many,16,CASTGGRWGASYEQYF
TRBJ2-5,TRBV5-1,few,16,CASSLRTSGSYETQYF
TRBJ2-1,TRBV1,-,10,CTRGRGEQFF
TRBJ2-2,TRBV9,few,16,CASSLEQGANTGELFF
TRBJ2-4,TRBV7-2,many,15,CASSLAAGGQNIQYF
TRBJ2-1,TRBV24-1,-,14,CATSDSGLATTQFF
TRBJ2-1,TRBV7-2,-,15,CASSFVSATYNEQFF
TRBJ2-7,TRBV7-2,many,13,CASSPLGAYEQYF
TRBJ2-1,TRBV5-8,many,12,CASSPGPSGKFF
TRBJ2-2,TRBV6-5,few,14,CASSYFGPTGELFF
TRBJ1-4,TRBV12-3/TRBV12-4,few,15,CASSLGGFHNEKLFF
TRBJ2-7,TRBV24-1,-,12,CATSDAADEQYF
TRBJ2-1,TRBV5-1,few,15,CASSLDLASYNEQFF
TRBJ2-5,TRBV18,-,17,CASSRQPTSGSAETQYF
TRBJ2-1,TRBV7-2,many,14,CASSLGGSLNEQFF
TRBJ2-3,TRBV29-1,many,13,CSVDEGSTDTQYF
TRBJ2-1,TRBV3-1,-,16,CASSQGGLGGGGEQFF
TRBJ2-1,TRBV10-3,few,15,CATMIGISSYNEQFF
TRBJ2-5,TRBV5-1,few,13,CASSLISKETQYF
TRBJ2-2,TRBV5-5,few,12,CASSLYPGELFF
TRBJ2-5,TRBV7-2,few,15,CASRYRTGVTETQYF
TRBJ1-5,TRBV20-1,-,16,CSASTLSTVSNQPQHF
TRBJ2-1,TRBV12-3/TRBV12-4,-,15,CASSFSLAGGGEQFF
TRBJ2-1,TRBV20-1,few,12,CSAQWRADEQFF
TRBJ2-3,TRBV12-3/TRBV12-4,-,14,CASRIREATDTQYF
TRBJ2-3,TRBV7-2,few,14,CASSSTRTPNTQYF
TRBJ2-1,TRBV30,-,15,CAWKGLAGFYNEQFF
TRBJ2-7,TRBV5-8,-,14,CASRPGTGAREQYF
TRBJ2-6,TRBV5-1,many,16,CASSIQGEAGANVLTF
TRBJ2-7,TRBV7-2,-,15,CASGLAGGYSYEQYF
TRBJ2-1,TRBV12-3/TRBV12-4,few,14,CASSFGRENNEQFF
TRBJ2-5,TRBV6-5,many,17,CASSYSPSTRPSETQYF
TRBJ2-3,TRBV5-6,-,15,CASSLGGLNTDTQYF
TRBJ1-5,TRBV18,few,14,CASSTDGSNQPQHF
TRBJ2-3,TRBV12-3/TRBV12-4,-,18,CACSLRASGRGGSDTQYF
TRBJ1-1,TRBV25-1,few,14,CASRMRTGDTEAFF
TRBJ2-1,TRBV18,-,17,CASSPPSRGSPYNEQFF
TRBJ2-2,TRBV20-1,-,13,CSARGQGNGELFF
TRBJ2-5,TRBV15,many,19,CATSREGLAGGRMMKTQYF
TRBJ2-7,TRBV18,few,14,CASSPPGHSYEQYF
TRBJ2-1,TRBV3-1,many,13,CASSPLGGEWRFF
TRBJ1-5,TRBV18,many,15,CASSPSGVGNQPQHF
TRBJ2-3,TRBV29-1,few,17,CSVEGRTGHRNTDTQYF